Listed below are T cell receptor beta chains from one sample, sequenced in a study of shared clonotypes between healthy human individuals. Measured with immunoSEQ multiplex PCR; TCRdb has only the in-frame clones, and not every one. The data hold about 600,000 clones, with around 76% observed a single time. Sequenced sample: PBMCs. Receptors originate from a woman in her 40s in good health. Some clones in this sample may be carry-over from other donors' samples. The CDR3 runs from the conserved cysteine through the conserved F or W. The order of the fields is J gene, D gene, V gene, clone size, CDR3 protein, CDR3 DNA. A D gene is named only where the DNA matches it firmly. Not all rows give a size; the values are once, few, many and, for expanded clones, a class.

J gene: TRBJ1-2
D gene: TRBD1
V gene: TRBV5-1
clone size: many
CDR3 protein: CASSLGDRANYGYTF
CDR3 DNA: TGCGCCAGCAGCTTGGGGGACAGGGCTAACTATGGCTACACCTTC

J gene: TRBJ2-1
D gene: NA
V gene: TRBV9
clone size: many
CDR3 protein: CASSAPSGTDYNEQFF
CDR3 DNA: TGTGCCAGCAGCGCCCCCAGCGGGACAGACTACAATGAGCAGTTCTTC

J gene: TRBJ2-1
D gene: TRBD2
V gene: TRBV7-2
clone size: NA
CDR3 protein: CASSLNEGVSGRDEQFF
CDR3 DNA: TGTGCCAGCAGCTTAAATGAAGGAGTAAGCGGGAGGGATGAGCAGTTCTTC

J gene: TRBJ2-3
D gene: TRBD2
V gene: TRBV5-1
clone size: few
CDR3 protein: CASSGLAGGSTDTQYF
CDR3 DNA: TGCGCCAGCAGCGGTCTAGCGGGAGGGAGCACAGATACGCAGTATTTT

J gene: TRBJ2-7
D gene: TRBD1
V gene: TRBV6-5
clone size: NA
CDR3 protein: CASHRGSGSGEQYF
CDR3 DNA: TGTGCCAGTCACAGGGGTTCCGGGTCCGGGGAGCAGTACTTC

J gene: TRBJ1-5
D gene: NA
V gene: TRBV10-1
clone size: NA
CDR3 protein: CASSDHSNQPQHF
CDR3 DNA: TGCGCCAGCAGTGACCACAGCAATCAGCCCCAGCATTTT

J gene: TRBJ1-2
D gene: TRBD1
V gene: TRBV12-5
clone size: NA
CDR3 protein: CASGLVRGWGYTF
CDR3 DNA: TGTGCTAGTGGTTTGGTCAGGGGGTGGGGCTACACCTTC

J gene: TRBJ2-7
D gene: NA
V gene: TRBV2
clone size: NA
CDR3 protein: CASRVGYEQYF
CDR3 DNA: TGTGCCAGCAGGGTAGGTTACGAGCAGTACTTC

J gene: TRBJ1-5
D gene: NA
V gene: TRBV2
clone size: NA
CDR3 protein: CASRWGDSNQPQHF
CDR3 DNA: TGTGCCAGCAGATGGGGGGATAGCAATCAGCCCCAGCATTTT

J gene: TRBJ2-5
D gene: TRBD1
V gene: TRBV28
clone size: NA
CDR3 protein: CATDRDSQETQYF
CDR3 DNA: TGTGCCACAGACAGGGACAGCCAAGAGACCCAGTACTTC

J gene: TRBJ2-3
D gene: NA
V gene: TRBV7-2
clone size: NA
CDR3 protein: CASSPQGGTDTQYF
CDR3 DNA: TGTGCCAGCAGCCCTCAGGGGGGCACGGATACGCAGTATTTT

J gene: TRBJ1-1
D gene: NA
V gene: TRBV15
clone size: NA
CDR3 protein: CATSRDGVEAFF
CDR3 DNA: TGTGCCACCAGCAGAGATGGTGTTGAAGCTTTCTTT

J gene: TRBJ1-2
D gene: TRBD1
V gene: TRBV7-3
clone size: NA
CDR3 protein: CASSPRQGASEEDYTF
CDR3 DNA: TGTGCCAGCAGCCCAAGACAGGGGGCCTCGGAGGAGGACTACACCTTC

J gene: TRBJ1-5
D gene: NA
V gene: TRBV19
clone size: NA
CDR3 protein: CASSIGQQYSNQPQHF
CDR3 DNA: TGTGCCAGTAGTATAGGACAGCAATATAGCAATCAGCCCCAGCATTTT

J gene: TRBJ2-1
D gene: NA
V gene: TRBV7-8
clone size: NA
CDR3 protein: CASSLAYDNEQFF
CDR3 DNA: TGTGCCAGCAGCCTTGCGTACGACAATGAGCAGTTCTTC

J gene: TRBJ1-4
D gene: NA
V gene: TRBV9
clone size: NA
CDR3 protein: CASSVDLGGRGEKLFF
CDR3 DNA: TGTGCCAGCAGCGTAGATTTGGGGGGGCGCGGAGAAAAACTGTTTTTT

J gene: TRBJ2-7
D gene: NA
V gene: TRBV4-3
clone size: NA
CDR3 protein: CASSPAQGPIYEQYF
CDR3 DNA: TGCGCCAGCAGCCCAGCCCAGGGACCGATCTACGAGCAGTACTTC

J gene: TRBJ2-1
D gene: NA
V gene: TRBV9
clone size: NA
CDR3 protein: CASSIRTSNNEQFF
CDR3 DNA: TGTGCCAGCAGCATAAGGACTTCGAACAATGAGCAGTTCTTC

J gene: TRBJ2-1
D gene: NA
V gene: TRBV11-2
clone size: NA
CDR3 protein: CASSLDRVGNEQFF
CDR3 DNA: TGTGCCAGCAGCTTAGATCGAGTGGGCAATGAGCAGTTCTTC

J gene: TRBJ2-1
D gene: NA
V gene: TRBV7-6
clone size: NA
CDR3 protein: CASSLTGVANEQFF
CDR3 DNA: TGTGCCAGCAGCTTAACAGGAGTAGCTAATGAGCAGTTCTTC

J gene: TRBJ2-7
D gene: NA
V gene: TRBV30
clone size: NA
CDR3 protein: CAWSLGSSYEQYF
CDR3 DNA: TGTGCCTGGAGTTTGGGCAGCTCCTACGAGCAGTACTTC

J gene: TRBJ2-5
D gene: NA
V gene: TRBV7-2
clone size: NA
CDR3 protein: CASSFGPPEETQYF
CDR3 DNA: TGTGCCAGCAGCTTCGGACCCCCAGAAGAGACCCAGTACTTC

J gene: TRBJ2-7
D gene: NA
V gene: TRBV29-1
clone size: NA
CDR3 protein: CSVGESSYEQYF
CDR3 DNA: TGCAGCGTCGGGGAAAGCTCCTACGAGCAGTACTTC

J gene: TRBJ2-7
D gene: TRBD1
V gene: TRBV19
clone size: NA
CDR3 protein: CASSPGTGRSYEQYF
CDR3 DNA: TGTGCCAGTAGTCCGGGGACAGGGCGATCCTACGAGCAGTACTTC

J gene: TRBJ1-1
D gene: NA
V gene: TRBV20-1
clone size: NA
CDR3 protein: CSARDTGEAFF
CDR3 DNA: TGCAGTGCTAGAGATACAGGAGAAGCTTTCTTT

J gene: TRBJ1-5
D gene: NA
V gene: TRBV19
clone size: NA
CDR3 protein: CASRMPGPSNQPQHF
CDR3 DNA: TGTGCCAGTAGGATGCCAGGGCCGAGCAATCAGCCCCAGCATTTT

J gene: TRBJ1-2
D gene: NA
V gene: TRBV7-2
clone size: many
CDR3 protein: CASSKLEGGYTF
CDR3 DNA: TGTGCCAGCAGCAAGCTCGAGGGGGGCTACACCTTC

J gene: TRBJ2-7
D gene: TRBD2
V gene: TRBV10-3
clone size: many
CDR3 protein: CAIRPGTSGNYEQYF
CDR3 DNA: TGTGCCATCAGACCTGGGACTAGCGGGAACTACGAGCAGTACTTC

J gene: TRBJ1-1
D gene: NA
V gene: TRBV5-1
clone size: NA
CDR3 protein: CASSLDGVNTEAFF
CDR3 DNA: TGCGCCAGCAGCTTGGATGGGGTGAACACTGAAGCTTTCTTT

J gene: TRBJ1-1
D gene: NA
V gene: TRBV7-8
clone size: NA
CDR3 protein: CASSLALVNTEAFF
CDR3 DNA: TGTGCCAGCAGCTTAGCGTTAGTAAACACTGAAGCTTTCTTT

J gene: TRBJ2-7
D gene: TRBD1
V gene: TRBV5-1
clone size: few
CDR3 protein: CASSLGQGIEQYF
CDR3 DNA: TGCGCCAGCAGCTTGGGACAGGGGATCGAGCAGTACTTC

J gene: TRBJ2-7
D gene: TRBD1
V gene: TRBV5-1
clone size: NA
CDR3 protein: CASSFPGTDTYEQYF
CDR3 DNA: TGCGCCAGCAGCTTCCCCGGGACAGACACCTACGAGCAGTACTTC

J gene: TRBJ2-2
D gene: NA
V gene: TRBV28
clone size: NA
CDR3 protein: CASSLNLDTSIIANTGELFF
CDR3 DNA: TGTGCCAGCAGTTTGAATCTGGACACTTCTATAATCGCGAACACCGGGGAGCTGTTTTTT

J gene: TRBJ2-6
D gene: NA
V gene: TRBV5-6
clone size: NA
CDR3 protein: CASSSPGSSGANVLTF
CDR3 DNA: TGTGCCAGCAGCTCCCCCGGAAGCTCTGGGGCCAACGTCCTGACTTTC

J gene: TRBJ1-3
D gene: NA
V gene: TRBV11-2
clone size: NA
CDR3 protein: CASSWLPGRSSGNTIYF
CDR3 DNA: TGTGCCAGCAGCTGGCTCCCCGGCCGGAGCTCTGGAAACACCATATATTTT

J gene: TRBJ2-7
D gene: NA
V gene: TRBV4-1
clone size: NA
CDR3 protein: CASSQQGQSYEQYF
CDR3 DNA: TGCGCCAGCAGCCAACAGGGCCAATCCTACGAGCAGTACTTC

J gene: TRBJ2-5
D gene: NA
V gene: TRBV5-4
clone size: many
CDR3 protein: CASSLDRTRQETQYF
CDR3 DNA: TGTGCCAGCAGCTTGGACCGGACCCGGCAAGAGACCCAGTACTTC

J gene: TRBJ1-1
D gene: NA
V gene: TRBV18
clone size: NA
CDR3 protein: CASSPTSGTEAFF
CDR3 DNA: TGTGCCAGCTCACCCACCTCAGGAACTGAAGCTTTCTTT

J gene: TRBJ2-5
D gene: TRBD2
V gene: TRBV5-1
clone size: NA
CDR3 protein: CASSSLFGLAGVAETQYF
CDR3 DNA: TGCGCCAGCAGCTCCCTATTCGGACTAGCGGGAGTCGCGGAGACCCAGTACTTC

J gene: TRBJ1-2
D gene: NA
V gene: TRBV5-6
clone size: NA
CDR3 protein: CASSLQGMGYGYTF
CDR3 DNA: TGTGCCAGCAGCTTGCAAGGGATGGGCTATGGCTACACCTTC

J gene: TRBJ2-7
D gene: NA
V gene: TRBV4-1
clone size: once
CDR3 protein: CASSQEELPSSYEQYF
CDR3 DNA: TGCGCCAGCAGCCAAGAAGAGCTTCCAAGCTCCTACGAGCAGTACTTC

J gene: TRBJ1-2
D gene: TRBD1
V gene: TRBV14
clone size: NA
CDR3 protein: CASSPTGANGYTF
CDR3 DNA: TGTGCCAGCAGCCCGACAGGGGCGAATGGCTACACCTTC

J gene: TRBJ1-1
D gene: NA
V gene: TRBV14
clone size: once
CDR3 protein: CASSQETWPFMNTEAFF
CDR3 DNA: TGTGCCAGCAGCCAAGAAACGTGGCCCTTTATGAACACTGAAGCTTTCTTT

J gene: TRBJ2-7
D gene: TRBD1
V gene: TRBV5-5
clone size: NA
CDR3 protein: CASSPGQQKPYEQYF
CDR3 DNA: TGTGCCAGCAGCCCGGGACAGCAAAAACCCTACGAGCAGTACTTC

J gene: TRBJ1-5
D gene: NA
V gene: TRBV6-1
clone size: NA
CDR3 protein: CASSESRLSQPQHF
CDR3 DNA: TGTGCCAGCAGTGAGAGCCGCTTAAGTCAGCCCCAGCATTTT

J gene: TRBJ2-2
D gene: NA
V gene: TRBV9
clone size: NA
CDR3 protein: CASSVEESGELFF
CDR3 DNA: TGTGCCAGCAGCGTAGAGGAGAGCGGGGAGCTGTTTTTT

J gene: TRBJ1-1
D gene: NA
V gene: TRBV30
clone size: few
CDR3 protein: CAWGGGGTEAFF
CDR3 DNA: TGTGCCTGGGGGGGAGGGGGCACTGAAGCTTTCTTT

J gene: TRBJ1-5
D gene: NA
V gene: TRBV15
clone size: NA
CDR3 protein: CATSNSYQPQHF
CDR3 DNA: TGTGCCACCAGTAACAGCTATCAGCCCCAGCATTTT

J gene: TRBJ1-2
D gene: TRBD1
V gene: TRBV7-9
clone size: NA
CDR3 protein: CASSPNTGEGYGYTF
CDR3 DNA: TGTGCCAGCAGCCCCAATACAGGGGAGGGCTATGGCTACACCTTC

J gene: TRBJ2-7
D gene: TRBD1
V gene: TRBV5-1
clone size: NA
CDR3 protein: CASSLGQGLGEQYF
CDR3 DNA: TGCGCCAGCAGCCTGGGACAGGGTTTGGGCGAGCAGTACTTC

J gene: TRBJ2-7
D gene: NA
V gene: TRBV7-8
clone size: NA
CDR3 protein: CASSFGRSYEQYF
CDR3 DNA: TGTGCCAGCAGCTTCGGACGGAGCTACGAGCAGTACTTC

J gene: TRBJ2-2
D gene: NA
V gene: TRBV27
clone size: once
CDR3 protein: CASSLSAGEIGELFF
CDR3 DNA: TGTGCCAGCAGTTTATCAGCCGGGGAGATCGGGGAGCTGTTTTTT

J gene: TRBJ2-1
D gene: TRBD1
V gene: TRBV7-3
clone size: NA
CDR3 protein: CASSSPATGTGGLNEQFF
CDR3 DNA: TGTGCCAGCAGCTCGCCTGCGACCGGGACAGGAGGGTTGAATGAGCAGTTCTTC

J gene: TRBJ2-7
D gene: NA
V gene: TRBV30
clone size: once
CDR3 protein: CAWSPRYGTQDSYEQYF
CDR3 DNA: TGTGCCTGGAGTCCCCGCTATGGGACGCAGGACTCCTACGAGCAGTACTTC

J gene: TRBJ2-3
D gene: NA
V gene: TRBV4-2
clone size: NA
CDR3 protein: CASSQGVGQSGTDTQYF
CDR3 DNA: TGTGCCAGCAGCCAAGGGGTAGGGCAAAGTGGCACAGATACGCAGTATTTT

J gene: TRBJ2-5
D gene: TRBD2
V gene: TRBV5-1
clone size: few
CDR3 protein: CASAGGTSGIQTQYF
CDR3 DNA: TGCGCCTCAGCGGGAGGGACTAGCGGGATACAGACCCAGTACTTC

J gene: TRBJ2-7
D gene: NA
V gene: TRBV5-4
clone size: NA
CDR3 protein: CAFLPGPMTYEQYF
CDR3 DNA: TGTGCCTTCCTCCCCGGTCCTATGACCTACGAGCAGTACTTC

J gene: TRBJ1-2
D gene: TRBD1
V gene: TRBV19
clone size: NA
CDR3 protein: CASSIRQGQYGYTF
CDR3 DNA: TGTGCCAGTAGTATCCGACAGGGTCAATATGGCTACACCTTC